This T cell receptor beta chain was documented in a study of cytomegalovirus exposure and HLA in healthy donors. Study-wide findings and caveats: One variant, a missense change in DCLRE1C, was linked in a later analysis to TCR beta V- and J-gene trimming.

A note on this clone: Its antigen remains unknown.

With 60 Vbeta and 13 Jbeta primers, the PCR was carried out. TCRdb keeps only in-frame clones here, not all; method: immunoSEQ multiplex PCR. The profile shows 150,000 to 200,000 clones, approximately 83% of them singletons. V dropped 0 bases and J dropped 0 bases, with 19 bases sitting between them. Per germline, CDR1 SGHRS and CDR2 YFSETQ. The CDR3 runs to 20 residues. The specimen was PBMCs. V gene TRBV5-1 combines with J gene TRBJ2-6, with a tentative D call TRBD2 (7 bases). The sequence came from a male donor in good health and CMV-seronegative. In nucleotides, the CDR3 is TGCGCCAGCAGCTTGGGTTGGGGAGGGGGACCGAGCTCTGGGGCCAACGTCCTGACTTTC. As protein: CASSLGWGGGPSSGANVLTF. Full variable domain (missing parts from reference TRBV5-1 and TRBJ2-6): KAGVTQTPRYLIKTRGQQVTLSCSPISGHRSVSWYQQTPGQGLQFLFEYFSETQRNKGNFPGRFSGRQFSNSRSEMNVSTLELGDSALYLCASSLGWGGGPSSGANVLTFGAGSRLTVL.